These 13 T cell receptor beta chains share one sample of origin, sequenced in a study of shared clonotypes between healthy human individuals (TCRdb year 2020). Library generation was performed with the immunoSEQ multiplex PCR assay. Sourced from immuneACCESS, this table was stored by TCRdb with only in-frame sequences that have V and J called. A share of the clones is absent; for the studies checked, an unresolved V gene accounts for under half, and the remainder has no known explanation. This sample comprises around 2,000,000 clones, roughly 95% of them detected only once. The ten most abundant clones make up roughly 1% of the sample. CD8 naive samples were CD45RO-negative cells positively selected for CCR7, giving a CD45RA+CCR7+ population that excluded TemRA cells. The sample consisted of naive CD8+ T cells sorted from blood. The sample's cell subset or site label is to be understood as: CD45RA+CCR7+. These receptors all stem from a man aged 18 to 30 in good health.

V gene TRBV19 combines with J gene TRBJ1-1; D call uncertain. The V end lost 2 bases, the J end lost 6 bases, and 13 bases lay between the germline ends. This CDR3 is 14 amino acids long. The V gene's germline CDR1 is LNHDA and CDR2 SQIVND (reference sequence). CDR3 sequence: CASSIKTWEAEAFF. CDR3 DNA sequence: TGTGCCAGTAGTATAAAGACTTGGGAGGCTGAAGCTTTCTTT.

The rearrangement joins TRBV30 to TRBJ2-7; possible D gene TRBD1, 5 bases. Trimming cost V 7 bases and J 4 bases, with 14 bases left between them. The CDR3 runs 12 residues. Germline V gene data show CDR1 as GTSNPN and CDR2 as SVGIG (reference sequence). CDR3 sequence: CAYLTERYEQYF. DNA of the CDR3: TGTGCCTACTTGACAGAGAGATACGAGCAGTACTTC.

CDR3 in amino acids: CASSLAGGSVKLFF. In DNA form, the CDR3 reads TGTGCCAGCAGCCTGGCGGGGGGATCGGTAAAACTGTTTTTT. The chain joins TRBV27 to TRBJ1-4; possibly TRBD1 for D (5 bases). CDR1 MNHEY and CDR2 SMNVEV come from the germline V gene (reference sequence). The CDR3 is 14 residues long. Trimming took 6 bases from V and 10 from J, leaving 18 bases between them.

V usage is TRBV4-1 and J usage is TRBJ1-5; D may be TRBD1 (6 bases). The CDR3 spans 18 residues. Trimming removed 0 bases from V and 0 bases from J, with 15 bases in between. The germline V gene encodes CDR1 MGHRA and CDR2 YSYEKL. DNA for the CDR3: TGCGCCAGCAGCCAAGATCCATCCGGGGGCTATAGCAATCAGCCCCAGCATTTT. It is translated as CASSQDPSGGYSNQPQHF.

The J gene is TRBJ2-2, the V gene TRBV10-1, with unresolved D. The CDR3 contains 14 residues. CDR1 and CDR2 (germline): WNHNN, SYGVQD (reference sequence). Trimming cost V 3 bases and J 5 bases, with 10 bases left between them. CDR3 in DNA: TGCGCCAGCAGTGATCCCGACGGAACCGGGGAGCTGTTTTTT. Translated, it gives CASSDPDGTGELFF.

The gene calls are TRBV4-3 and TRBJ2-5; 12 nucleotides match TRBD2. The better agreement between TRBJ2-7 and the DNA end casts doubt on the J call. The CDR3 has 15 amino acids. Germline-derived CDR1 and CDR2 are LGHNA and YSLEER. For the CDR3, the DNA is TGCGCCAGCAGCCAAGGACTAGCGGGAGAGGACGAGCAGTACTTC. It translates to CASSQGLAGEDEQYF.

The CDR3 protein is CASSGQGGRETQYF. In DNA, the CDR3 is TGTGCCAGCAGCGGACAGGGGGGCCGGGAGACCCAGTACTTC. The V and J genes are TRBV2 and TRBJ2-5; the match to TRBD1 covers 10 bases. J was trimmed by 5 bases and V by 6 bases; bases with no gene match: 6. The germline gives CDR1 SNHLY, CDR2 FYNNEI. The CDR3 has 14 residues.

The chain carries TRBV19 and TRBJ2-2; D gene unclear. The ends were cut back, 5 bases at V and 2 bases at J, with 6 bases in the middle. Germline V gene sequence: CDR1 LNHDA, CDR2 SQIVND (reference sequence). The CDR3 is 13 amino acids. For the CDR3, the DNA is TGTGCCAGTAGTTACATCAACACCGGGGAGCTGTTTTTT. Translated: CASSYINTGELFF.

The chain carries TRBV30 and TRBJ1-6; no firm D call. V was trimmed by 2 bases and J by 15 bases, leaving 17 bases between them. The CDR3 consists of 13 residues. Looked up from germline, CDR1 is GTSNPN and CDR2 is SVGIG (reference sequence). In DNA, the CDR3 is TGTGCCTGGAGTTTGCTGTCGGGCACAGACCTCCACTTT. It codes for CAWSLLSGTDLHF.

The V gene is TRBV11-2, the J gene TRBJ2-7, with unresolved D. Germline CDR1 is SGHAT and CDR2 is FQNNGV. This CDR3 is built from 14 residues. With 0 bases removed from V and 3 bases from J, the gap between germline ends came to 9 bases. DNA for the CDR3: TGTGCCAGCAGCTTAGACCCTGTGCTCTACGAGCAGTACTTC. Translation: CASSLDPVLYEQYF.

The V and J genes are TRBV29-1 and TRBJ2-1, with 14 positions matching TRBD2. The CDR3 extends over 19 amino acids. In germline, CDR1 is SQVTM, CDR2 ANQGSEA. V shed 3 bases and J 3 bases; nucleotides not matched to a gene: 13. The CDR3 spells CSVDVGLAGEGTGYNEQFF. CDR3 nucleotides: TGCAGCGTTGATGTGGGACTAGCGGGAGAAGGTACGGGCTACAATGAGCAGTTCTTC.

CDR3 in DNA: TGTGCCAGCAGCGCGACAGGGGATGTGGAGACCCAGTACTTC. Its translation is CASSATGDVETQYF. The chain recombines TRBV9 with TRBJ2-5; 8 bases map to TRBD1. This CDR3 is built from 14 residues. Germline loops: CDR1 SGDLS, CDR2 YYNGEE. Losses at the gene ends were 3 bases for V and 5 bases for J; bases not matched to a gene: 6.

The J gene is TRBJ2-3, the V gene TRBV10-3, with D perhaps TRBD2 (6 bases). Germline values: CDR1 ENHRY, CDR2 SYGVKD. Trimming left V 3 bases short and J 5 bases short, with 12 bases between. This CDR3 has 14 amino acids. CDR3 sequence (DNA): TGTGCCATCAGTGACCCCGGACTACTAGATACGCAGTATTTT. The encoded protein is CAISDPGLLDTQYF.